This T cell receptor beta chain was found in a study of sequential checkpoint blockade in melanoma. Study overall: Patients were randomized 1:1 to nivolumab-then-ipilimumab or ipilimumab-then-nivolumab first-line.

Sequencing used immunoSEQ multiplex PCR; TCRdb keeps in-frame clones, though not all of them. The table has 26,000 or so clones, 85% to 90% seen once. The CDR3 contains 15 residues. CDR1 MDHEN and CDR2 SYDVKM come from the germline V gene. V lost 7 bases and J lost 4, with 17 bases in between. Treatment in this sample: randomized to nivolumab then ipilimumab (arm A) or the reverse (arm B). Patients had received no earlier DNA-damaging chemotherapy. PBMC sorting kept live CD3+CD8+ cells without CD19 or CD56. This clonotype originated in a human donor with melanoma. The sample was CD8+ T cells sorted from blood (inferred from file names), taken from a patient given nivolumab and ipilimumab in sequence. The V and J genes are TRBV28 and TRBJ2-1; maybe TRBD2 (5 bases). CDR3 nucleotides: TGTGCCAGCAACTCCGGACTCGGAAGTTACAATGAGCAGTTCTTC. As protein: CASNSGLGSYNEQFF. Full variable domain (outside the CDR3, taken from reference TRBV28 and TRBJ2-1): DVKVTQSSRYLVKRTGEKVFLECVQDMDHENMFWYRQDPGLGLRLIYFSYDVKMKEKGDIPEGYSVSREKKERFSLILESASTNQTSMYLCASNSGLGSYNEQFFGPGTRLTVL.